This TCR beta chain came from a study of response to subunit inactivated influenza vaccine. CDR1 and CDR2 from the germline V gene are LNHNV and YYDKDF (reference sequence). V trimming: 5 bases; J trimming: 5 bases; junction bases outside the gene matches: 6. This CDR3 region has 14 residues. Using its own MiXCR run on the RT-PCR reads, TCRdb lists one record per CDR3 protein. The table shows 650,000 to 850,000 distinct CDR3 sequences, with roughly 14% occurring only once. The source was PBMCs from blood, collected around 15 days before vaccination. The rearrangement uses TRBV15 and TRBJ2-1; 7 bases agree with TRBD1. This TCR derives from a middle-aged man who received an inactivated influenza vaccine. CDR3 DNA sequence: TGTGCCACCAGCGAGGGGGCAGGGGACAATGAGCAGTTCTTC. Translation: CATSEGAGDNEQFF.